This is a list of T cell receptor beta chains from one sample in a study of blood T cell repertoires in COVID-19. The protocol was immunoSEQ multiplex PCR, while the TCRdb copy is restricted to in-frame clones and leaves out a portion. The sample holds 400,000 to 500,000 clones, 80% to 90% seen once. Source material: peripheral blood. The receptor set was obtained from a woman younger than 45 with active or convalescent COVID-19. Each CDR3 is given with its conserved first and last residue. A D gene is named only where the DNA matches it firmly. Where a row states a size, it is once, few, many or the class of an expanded clone; other rows omit it.

clone size,D gene,J gene,V gene,CDR3 DNA,CDR3 protein
-,-,TRBJ1-6,TRBV7-9,TGTGCCAGCAGCTTAAAACAGGATGGCTCACCCCTCCACTTT,CASSLKQDGSPLHF
-,TRBD1,TRBJ1-2,TRBV6-5,TGTGCCAGCAGCGGGACAGGGGGCGCGAAAGGCTACACCTTC,CASSGTGGAKGYTF
once,TRBD1,TRBJ2-1,TRBV7-8,TGTGCCAGCACGGCGGACAGGGGGGATAATGAGCAGTTCTTC,CASTADRGDNEQFF
-,-,TRBJ1-1,TRBV4-2,TGTGCCAGCAGCCCCGGAGCGTGGGGCCTGAACACTGAAGCTTTCTTT,CASSPGAWGLNTEAFF
-,TRBD2,TRBJ2-1,TRBV5-8,TGTGCCAGCAGCTTGGTTTATGCTAGCGGGCTCAACAATGAGCAGTTCTTC,CASSLVYASGLNNEQFF
-,TRBD2,TRBJ2-3,TRBV5-1,TGCGCCAGCAGCTTAGGGCGGGGAGGGACAGATACGCAGTATTTT,CASSLGRGGTDTQYF
-,-,TRBJ2-7,TRBV5-4,TGTGCCAGCAGCTTTCTCCCTAGCGAGAGCTCCTACGAGCAGTACTTC,CASSFLPSESSYEQYF
-,-,TRBJ2-3,TRBV29-1,TGCAGCGTTAATAGGCGGGGCACAGATACGCAGTATTTT,CSVNRRGTDTQYF
-,TRBD2,TRBJ2-1,TRBV7-9,TGTGCCAGCAGCCAGACTAGCGGGGGGGCCGGTTATGAGCAGTTCTTC,CASSQTSGGAGYEQFF
-,-,TRBJ2-5,TRBV10-2,TGCGCCAGCAGAGGGGGTAGGGGAGAGGACCCAAACTTC,CASRGGRGEDPNF
-,-,TRBJ2-2,TRBV11-2,TGTGCCAGCAGCCGTCGCTCAGGGAACACCGGGGAGCTGTTTTTT,CASSRRSGNTGELFF
-,-,TRBJ1-1,TRBV19,TGTGCCAGTAGTATAGGAGTGGGGGCTCGGAACACTGAAGCTTTCTTT,CASSIGVGARNTEAFF
-,-,TRBJ2-7,TRBV3-1/TRBV3-2,TGTGCCAGCAGCCAAACGACTCTTGGAGAGCAGTACTTC,CASSQTTLGEQYF
-,-,TRBJ1-1,TRBV29-1,TGCAGCGCCGCCCACGGGGGGCAGGTAGCTTTCTTT,CSAAHGGQVAFF
-,-,TRBJ2-1,TRBV9,TGTGCCAGCAGCGTGCGAGCGAACGATGAGCAGTTCTTC,CASSVRANDEQFF
-,-,TRBJ1-2,TRBV5-1,TGCGCCAGCAGGGCGGCGAACTATGGCTACACCTTC,CASRAANYGYTF
-,TRBD2,TRBJ2-7,TRBV11-2,TGTGCCAGCACCCTAGGGACTAGCGGAGACGAGCAGTACTTC,CASTLGTSGDEQYF
once,TRBD1,TRBJ1-1,TRBV6-5,TGTGCCAGCAGTTACTCTTCAGGGGGGAGAAACACTGAAGCTTTCTTT,CASSYSSGGRNTEAFF
-,-,TRBJ2-7,TRBV4-1,TGCGCCAGCAGCCACCGGGCTTCAAGGGAGTACGAGCAGTACTTC,CASSHRASREYEQYF